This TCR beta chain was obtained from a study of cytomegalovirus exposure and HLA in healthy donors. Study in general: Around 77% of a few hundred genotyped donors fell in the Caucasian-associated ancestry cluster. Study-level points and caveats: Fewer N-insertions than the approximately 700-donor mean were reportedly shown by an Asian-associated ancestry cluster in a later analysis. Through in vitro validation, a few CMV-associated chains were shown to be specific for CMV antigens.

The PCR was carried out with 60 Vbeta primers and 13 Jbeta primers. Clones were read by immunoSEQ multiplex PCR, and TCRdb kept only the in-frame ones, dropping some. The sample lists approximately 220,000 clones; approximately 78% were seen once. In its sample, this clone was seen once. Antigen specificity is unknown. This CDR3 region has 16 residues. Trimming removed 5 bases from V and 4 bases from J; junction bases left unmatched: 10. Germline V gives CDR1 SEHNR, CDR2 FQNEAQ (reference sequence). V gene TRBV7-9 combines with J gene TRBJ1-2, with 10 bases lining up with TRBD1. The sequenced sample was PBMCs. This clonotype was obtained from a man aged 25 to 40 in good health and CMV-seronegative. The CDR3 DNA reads TGTGCCAGCAGCGCTGACAGGGGGCGGCTTGGCTATGGCTACACCTTC. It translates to CASSADRGRLGYGYTF.